In its sample, the clone carrying this T cell receptor beta chain was seen a few times. Authors of the study amplified TCR beta CDR3 regions from RNA transcripts. A first-round RT-PCR of the TCR CDR3 used the HTBI primer set. TCRdb reprocessed the multiplex PCR reads via MiXCR and lists one record per CDR3 protein. The sample lists about 560,000 distinct CDR3 sequences; roughly 17% were seen once. These data come from a study of T cells in Graves' hyperthyroidism and ophthalmopathy. V lost 1 base and J 0 bases, leaving 8 bases between the germline ends. Germline V CDR1 and CDR2: SGHRS, YFSETQ. The CDR3 has 15 residues.

Sequences were obtained from blood. The rearrangement joins TRBV5-1 to TRBJ1-5; the D gene is possibly TRBD1 (6 bases). The TCR sequence derives from a woman in her late teens or twenties with Graves' hyperthyroidism. CDR3 region: CASSLTGPSNQPQHF. CDR3 DNA: TGCGCCAGCAGCTTGACAGGGCCTAGCAATCAGCCCCAGCATTTT.